The T cell receptor beta chain described here comes from a study of shared clonotypes between healthy human individuals. Study-wide results and limits: All-four-donor shared clonotypes had higher generation probabilities than non-shared clonotypes did. Clonotype sharing across a few donors was observed for around 4.8% of naive CD4 clonotypes.

The ends were cut back, 0 bases at V and 1 base at J, with 4 bases in the middle. CDR3 length equals 13 residues. Germline V gene sequence: CDR1 SGHTS, CDR2 YDEGEE. A note on this clone: As yet, its antigen is unknown.

Clones were read by immunoSEQ multiplex PCR, and TCRdb kept only the in-frame ones, dropping some. There are about 820,000 clones in the sample; almost 95% occur only once, and 24% lies in the top ten. CD45RO-negative, CCR7-selected cells formed the naive CD8 fraction, which excluded terminally differentiated effector memory CD45RA+ cells. Each sample came from a Caucasian adult donor living in Nashville, Tennessee. The gene calls are TRBV5-8 and TRBJ1-1; no clear D. The sample was naive CD8+ T cells sorted from blood. This clonotype was sampled from a man aged 25 to 45 in good health. The CDR3 is CASSLGRNTEAFF. The CDR3 bases are TGTGCCAGCAGCTTGGGGCGGAACACTGAAGCTTTCTTT.